This TCR beta chain was found in a study of shared clonotypes between healthy human individuals. Memory CD4+ cells were the fraction left after CD45RA+ naive selection. CDR3 length: 14 amino acids. The germline V gene encodes CDR1 MDHEN and CDR2 SYDVKM. Germline trimming cut 7 bases from V and 2 bases from J; bases unmatched to any gene: 6. Profiling relied on immunoSEQ multiplex PCR, and the TCRdb table lists in-frame clones only, not all of them. The sample has some 2,500,000 clones, over 85% seen once. The receptor's source is a man aged 18-30 years in good health. Some clones in this sample may be carry-over from other donors' samples. Source material: naive CD4+ T cells from PBMCs. The subset here: CD45RA+ positively selected. The chain is built from TRBV28 and TRBJ2-5; TRBD1 matches 8 bases. CDR3 DNA: TGTGCCAGCACCAGGGGGCGGAGACAAGAGACCCAGTACTTC. The encoded protein is CASTRGRRQETQYF.